This T cell receptor beta chain was recovered during a study of T cells in Graves' hyperthyroidism and ophthalmopathy (dated by TCRdb to between 2017 and 2020). Notes on the research overall: A discovery cohort of roughly 100 patients, roughly 40 with Graves' ophthalmopathy and 55 to 65 with stable Graves' hyperthyroidism, was used to find distinguishing TCR V-J signatures. For training and testing, the 100 patients in the discovery cohort were randomly divided in a 7:3 ratio. The paper reports TCR Vbeta CDR3 sequencing of roughly 140 peripheral blood samples: around 41 ophthalmopathy, under 80 hyperthyroidism and around 17 progressor patients. Prospective prediction of ophthalmopathy was tested in an independent validation cohort of 18 to 20 hyperthyroidism patients and 17 patients who later progressed to ophthalmopathy. Following sampling, methimazole starting at 30 mg daily was given to hyperthyroidism patients, and high-dose intravenous methylprednisolone was given to ophthalmopathy patients. Thyroid tissue and blood T-cell repertoires from about six Graves' hyperthyroidism patients were also compared in the study. What the authors observed across the whole study: Blood samples also contained most of the expanded thyroid clonotypes (frequency above 0.001), which suggests that blood repertoires may reflect thyroid immune responses. A model built on a 13 V-J signature distinguished ophthalmopathy from stable hyperthyroidism, reaching approximately 89% sensitivity and around 81% specificity in cross-validation and 80%/75% in testing. In validation, the model predicted progression to ophthalmopathy with approximately 69% sensitivity and about 73% specificity, a median of 6.5 months before onset. Sample size was not statistically predetermined, and investigators were not blinded to group allocation.

The CDR3 contains 19 residues, cysteine and phenylalanine counted. Only the CDR3 DNA stays, 57 bases, in frame from base 1. Based on the germline V gene (reference sequence), the CDR1 and CDR2 sequences are SSHAT and FNYEAQ. Stable Graves' hyperthyroidism was defined as no progression to ophthalmopathy during 18 months of follow-up. Hyperthyroidism patients were newly diagnosed, had a disease duration of under 2 months, and were aged 18 to 65 years. The study excluded patients with uncontrolled infections, other autoimmune diseases, pregnancy or lactation. Diagnoses were established on the basis of clinical symptoms, serum thyroxine and TRAb, thyroid ultrasound, and orbital computed tomography. Trizol reagent was used to extract total RNA, and RNA quality was then checked on an Agilent 2100 Bioanalyzer. Amplification of TCR beta CDR3 regions was carried out from RNA transcripts. For the first round of RT-PCR on the TCR CDR3, the HTBI primer set was used together with the Qiagen OneStep RT-PCR kit. Libraries were constructed in a second round of multiplex PCR, after which size selection and purification were performed. Sequencing of the libraries was done on an Illumina HiSeq2000 using paired-end 100 bp reads. The study's own analysis went as follows. SOAPnuke was used to process the raw data, with reads discarded if the reads contained adapters or uncalled bases, had a mean Phred below 15, or lacked an exact constant-primer or identifier match. High-quality paired reads were merged with COPE v1.2.5, and unique nucleotide sequences were defined as clonotypes. MiTCR v1.1 was used to align clonotypes to the IMGT TRBV, TRBD and TRBJ reference segments. Analysis was restricted to V-J combinations with a frequency above 0.0001, which covered about 99% of repertoires. The TCS score was defined as F50 (clonal expansion) divided by E x V (chaos), with BLOSUM62-based TCRdist calculated between CDR3 peptides within each V-J. Welch's t-statistics and random forest reduced around 550 V-J features to 13, which were used in a naive Bayes classifier (R e1071). The Morisita-Horn index was used to measure how similar the thyroid and blood repertoires were. TCRdb applied fastp at Q25 and MiXCR to the public reads, then kept only in-frame beta chains. Each CDR3 protein gets just one entry, which takes the most common genes and DNA from the rows behind it. What appears here as the V and J calls and clone size reflects TCRdb's work, not the paper's. Counted in this sample were 500,000 to 750,000 distinct CDR3 sequences; more than 45% of them appeared once. Of the sample, about 7.8% falls within the top ten clones.

Many counts were recorded for this clonotype. Its recognized antigen is unknown. An end of the junction does not agree with germline; a read error may underlie this. Sample: peripheral blood or thyroid tissue (not recorded which). The rearrangement combines TRBV7-7 with TRBJ1-2; TRBD1 is perhaps the D gene, given 6 matching bases. This TCR was sampled from a woman between 18 and 29 years old with Graves' hyperthyroidism. CDR3 protein: CASSLVRGGQRRINYGYTF. DNA sequence: TGTGCTAGCAGCTTAGTTAGGGGCGGACAGAGAAGGATTAACTATGGCTACACCTTC.